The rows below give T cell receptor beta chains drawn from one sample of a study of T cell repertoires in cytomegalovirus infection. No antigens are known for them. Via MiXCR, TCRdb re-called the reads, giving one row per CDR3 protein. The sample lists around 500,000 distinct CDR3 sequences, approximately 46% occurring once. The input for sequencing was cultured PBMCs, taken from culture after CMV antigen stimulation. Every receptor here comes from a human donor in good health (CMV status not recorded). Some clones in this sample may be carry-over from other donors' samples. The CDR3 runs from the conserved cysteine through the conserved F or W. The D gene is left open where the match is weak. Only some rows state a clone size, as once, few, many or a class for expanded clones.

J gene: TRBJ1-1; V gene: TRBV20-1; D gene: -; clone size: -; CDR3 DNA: TGCAGTGCTAGCCCTCTCGGCCGGTGGGGGACTGAAGCTTTCTTT; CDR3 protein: CSASPLGRWGTEAFF
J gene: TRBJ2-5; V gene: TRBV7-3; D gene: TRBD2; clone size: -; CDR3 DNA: TGTGCCAGCAGGCGGACTAGCGGGGCTCTCGAGACCCAGTACTTC; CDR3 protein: CASRRTSGALETQYF
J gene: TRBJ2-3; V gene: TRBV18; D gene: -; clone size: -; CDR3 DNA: TGTGCCAGCTCTCTCAGACAGGGACTCCCAGATACGCAGTATTTT; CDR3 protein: CASSLRQGLPDTQYF
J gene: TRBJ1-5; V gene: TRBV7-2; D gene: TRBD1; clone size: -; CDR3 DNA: TGTGCCAGCAGCTCCAGGGGGGGGCATCAGCCCCAGCATTTT; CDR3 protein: CASSSRGGHQPQHF
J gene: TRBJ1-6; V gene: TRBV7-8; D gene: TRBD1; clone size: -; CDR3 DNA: TGTGCCAGCAGCCGGGGACAGGCCGTGGCCCCCCTCCACTTT; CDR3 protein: CASSRGQAVAPLHF
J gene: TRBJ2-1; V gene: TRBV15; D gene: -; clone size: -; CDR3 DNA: TGTGCCACCAGCAGAGAGTCAGCAACCTGGCATGAGCAGTTCTTC; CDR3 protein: CATSRESATWHEQFF
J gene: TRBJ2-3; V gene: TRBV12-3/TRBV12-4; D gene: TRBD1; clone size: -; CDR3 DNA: TGTGCCAGCAGGGGGCTCGGGACAGGGCTGGCCCCCACAGATACGCAGTATTTT; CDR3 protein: CASRGLGTGLAPTDTQYF
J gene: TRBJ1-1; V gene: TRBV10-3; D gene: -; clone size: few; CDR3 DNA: TGTGCCATCAGGAGAGGGGGATTGGGTACTGAAGCTTTCTTT; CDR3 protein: CAIRRGGLGTEAFF
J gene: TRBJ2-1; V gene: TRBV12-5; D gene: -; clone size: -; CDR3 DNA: TGTGCTAGTGGTTTGGTACTGTCAGGGGCGGTCAATGAGCAGTTCTTC; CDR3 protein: CASGLVLSGAVNEQFF
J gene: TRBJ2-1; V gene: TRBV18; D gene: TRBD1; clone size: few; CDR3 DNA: TGTGCCAGCTCACCGGACCGGGACAGGGGCAATGAGCAGTTCTTC; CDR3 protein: CASSPDRDRGNEQFF
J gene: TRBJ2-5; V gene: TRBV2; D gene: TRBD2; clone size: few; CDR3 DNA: TGTGCCAGCAGTCCTAATGAGCGGGGGGTGCAAGAGACCCAGTACTTC; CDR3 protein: CASSPNERGVQETQYF
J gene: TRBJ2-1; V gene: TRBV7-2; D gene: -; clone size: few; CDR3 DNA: TGTGCCAGCAGCTCAACAAGGTACAATGAGCAGTTCTTC; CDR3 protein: CASSSTRYNEQFF
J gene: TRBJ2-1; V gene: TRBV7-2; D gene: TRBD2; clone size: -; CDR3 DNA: TGTGCCAGCAGCTTAGCATTCGGCGGGGGGGAGTTCTTC; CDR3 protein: CASSLAFGGGEFF
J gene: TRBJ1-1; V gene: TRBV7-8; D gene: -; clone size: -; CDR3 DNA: TGTGCCAGCAGCACGGACAGACAAGCTTTCTTT; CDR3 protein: CASSTDRQAFF
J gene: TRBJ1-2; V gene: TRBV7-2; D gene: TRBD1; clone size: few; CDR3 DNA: TGTGCCAGCAACCAAGACAGGGGGATGGGAGGCTACACCTTC; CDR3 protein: CASNQDRGMGGYTF
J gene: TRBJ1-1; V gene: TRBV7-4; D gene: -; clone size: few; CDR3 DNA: TGTGCCAGCAGCCGGGACGGGGACACTGAAGCTTTCTTT; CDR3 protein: CASSRDGDTEAFF
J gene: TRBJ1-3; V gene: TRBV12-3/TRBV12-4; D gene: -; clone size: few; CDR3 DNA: TGTGCCAGCTTCCCACGCGAGGGTCTTTGGGTAAACACCATATATTTT; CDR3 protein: CASFPREGLWVNTIYF
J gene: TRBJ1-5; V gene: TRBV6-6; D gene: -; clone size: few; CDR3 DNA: TGTGCCAGCGGCCAACAGAGGGATCAGCCCCAGCATTTT; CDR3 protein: CASGQQRDQPQHF
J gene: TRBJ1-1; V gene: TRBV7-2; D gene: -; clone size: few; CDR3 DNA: TGTGCCAGCAGCCTAGGGATAGAAGCTTTCTTT; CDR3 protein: CASSLGIEAFF
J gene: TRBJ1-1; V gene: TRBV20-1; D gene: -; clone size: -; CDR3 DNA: TGCAGTGCTCTGGGAGGCATGAACACTGAAGCTTTCTTT; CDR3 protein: CSALGGMNTEAFF
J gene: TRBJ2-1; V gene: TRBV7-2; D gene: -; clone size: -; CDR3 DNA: TGTGCCAGCAGCGTCCAAGTAGGGTCCTACAATGAGCAGTTCTTC; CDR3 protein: CASSVQVGSYNEQFF
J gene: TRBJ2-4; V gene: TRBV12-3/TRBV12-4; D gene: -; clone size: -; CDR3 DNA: TGTGCCAGCAGTTTCCGACACCCCCACAGGAACATTCAGTACTTC; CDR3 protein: CASSFRHPHRNIQYF
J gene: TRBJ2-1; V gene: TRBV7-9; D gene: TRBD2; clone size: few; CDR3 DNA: TGTGCCAGCAGCTCAGCCGGGACTAGCGGTAGAGTTTGGGAGCAGTTCTTC; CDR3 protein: CASSSAGTSGRVWEQFF
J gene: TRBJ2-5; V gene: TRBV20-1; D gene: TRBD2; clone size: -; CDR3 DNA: TGCAGTGCTATACTAGCGGGGGAGACCCAGTACTTC; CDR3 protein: CSAILAGETQYF
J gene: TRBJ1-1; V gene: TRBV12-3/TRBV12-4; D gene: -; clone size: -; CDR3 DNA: TGTGCCAGCAGTTTCCCCCCCGGGTGGACTGAAGCTTTCTTT; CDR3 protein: CASSFPPGWTEAFF
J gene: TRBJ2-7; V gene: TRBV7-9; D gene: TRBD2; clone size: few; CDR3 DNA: TGTGCCAGCAGCGCACGGACTAGCGGGGGATCGATCGAGCAGTACTTC; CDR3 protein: CASSARTSGGSIEQYF
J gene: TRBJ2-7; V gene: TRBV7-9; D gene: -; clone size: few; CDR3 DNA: TGTGCCAGCAGTTACGGGGACATGATCTACGAGCAGTACTTC; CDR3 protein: CASSYGDMIYEQYF
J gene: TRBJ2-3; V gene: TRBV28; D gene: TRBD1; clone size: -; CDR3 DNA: TGTGCCAGCACCCCACCGGGACAGGATACGCAGTATTTT; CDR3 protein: CASTPPGQDTQYF
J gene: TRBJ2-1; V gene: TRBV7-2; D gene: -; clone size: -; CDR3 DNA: TGTGCCAGCAGCCCGGGTAGCGTAGACAATGAGCAGTTCTTC; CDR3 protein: CASSPGSVDNEQFF
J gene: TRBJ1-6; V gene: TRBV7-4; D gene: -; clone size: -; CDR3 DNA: TGTGCCAGCAGCTTAAGGGTAAATTCACCCCTCCACTTT; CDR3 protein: CASSLRVNSPLHF
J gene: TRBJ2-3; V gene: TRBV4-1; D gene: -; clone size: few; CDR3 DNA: TGCGCCAGCAGCCAAGATCCAACAGTCACAGATACGCAGTATTTT; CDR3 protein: CASSQDPTVTDTQYF
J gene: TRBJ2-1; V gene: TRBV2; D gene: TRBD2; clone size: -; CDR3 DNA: TGTGCCAGCAGTGAAGAGGGGCGGGGGGGCTACAATGAGCAGTTCTTC; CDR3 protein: CASSEEGRGGYNEQFF
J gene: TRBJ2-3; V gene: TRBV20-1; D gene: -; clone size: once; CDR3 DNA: TGCAGTGCTAGAAGGGGGGCGGGAGTACGCACAGATACGCAGTATTTT; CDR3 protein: CSARRGAGVRTDTQYF
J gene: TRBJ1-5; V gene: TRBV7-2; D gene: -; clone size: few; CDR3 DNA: TGTGCCAGCAGCTTTCGTAACCGGGATCAGCCCCAGCATTTT; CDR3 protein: CASSFRNRDQPQHF
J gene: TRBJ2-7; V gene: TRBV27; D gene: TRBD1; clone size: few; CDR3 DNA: TGTGCCAGCAGTTTCCGCGGACAGGGGGCGCTTGAGCAGTACTTC; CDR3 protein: CASSFRGQGALEQYF
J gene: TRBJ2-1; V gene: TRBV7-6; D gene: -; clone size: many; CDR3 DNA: TGTGCCAGCAGCTCCCGACTAGGCAATGAGCAGTTCTTC; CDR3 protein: CASSSRLGNEQFF
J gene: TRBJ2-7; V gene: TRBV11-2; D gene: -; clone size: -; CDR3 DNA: TGTGCCAGCAGCCTCAGGAGGGGGCCGGGGTTCGAGCAGTACTTC; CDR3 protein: CASSLRRGPGFEQYF
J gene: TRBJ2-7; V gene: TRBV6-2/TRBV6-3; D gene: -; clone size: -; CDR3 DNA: TGTGCCAGCAGTTACCTAAGGGTTGGGTACTACGAGCAGTACTTC; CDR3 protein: CASSYLRVGYYEQYF
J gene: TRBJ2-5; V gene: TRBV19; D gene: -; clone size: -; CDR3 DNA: TGTGCCAGTAGTATAACCATCCAAGAGACCCAGTACTTC; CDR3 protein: CASSITIQETQYF
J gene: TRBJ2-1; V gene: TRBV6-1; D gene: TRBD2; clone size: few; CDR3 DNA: TGTGCCAGCAGTTCTAGCGGTACCTACAATGAGCAGTTCTTC; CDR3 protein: CASSSSGTYNEQFF
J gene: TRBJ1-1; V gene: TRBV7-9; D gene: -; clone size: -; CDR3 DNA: TGTGCCATCAGCTGGGAGAGCGGTGGTGAAGCTTTCTTT; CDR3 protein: CAISWESGGEAFF
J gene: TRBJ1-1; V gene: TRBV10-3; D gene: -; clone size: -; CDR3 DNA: TGTGCCATCAGCGAGACAGTAGACACTGAAGCTTTCTTT; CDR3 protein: CAISETVDTEAFF
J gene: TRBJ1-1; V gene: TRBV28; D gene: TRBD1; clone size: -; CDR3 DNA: TGTGCCAGCATTTTGCCGGGACAGGAAGCTTTCTTT; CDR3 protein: CASILPGQEAFF
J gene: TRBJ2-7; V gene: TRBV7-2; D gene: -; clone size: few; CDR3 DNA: TGTGCCAGCAGCTCCCCCGGCGGCTACGAGCAGTACTTC; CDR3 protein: CASSSPGGYEQYF
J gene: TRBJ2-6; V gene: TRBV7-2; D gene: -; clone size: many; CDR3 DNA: TGTGCCAGCAGCCCCTCCTTGACAAGGACCTCTGGGGCCAACGTCCTGACTTTC; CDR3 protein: CASSPSLTRTSGANVLTF
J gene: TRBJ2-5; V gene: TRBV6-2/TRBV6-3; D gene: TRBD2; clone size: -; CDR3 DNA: TGTGCCAGCAGTTACCTTCTTGGGGGGGGGGAGACCCAGTACTTC; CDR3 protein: CASSYLLGGGETQYF
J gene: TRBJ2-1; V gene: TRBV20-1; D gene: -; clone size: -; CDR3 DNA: TGCAGTGCTAGAGATCCGGCAGGGGTGGGAAATGAGCAGTTCTTC; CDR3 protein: CSARDPAGVGNEQFF
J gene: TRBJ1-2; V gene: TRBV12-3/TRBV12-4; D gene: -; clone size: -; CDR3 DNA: TGTGCCAGCAGTTGGGGAGGGCCTAACTATGGCTACACCTTC; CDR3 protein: CASSWGGPNYGYTF
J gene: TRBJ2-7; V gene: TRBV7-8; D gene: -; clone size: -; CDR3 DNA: TGTGCCAGCAGCCATTTAGGGGATCGACCCTACGAGCAGTACTTC; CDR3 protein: CASSHLGDRPYEQYF
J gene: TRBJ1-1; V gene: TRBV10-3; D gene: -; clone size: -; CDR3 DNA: TGTGCCATCAGTGATACAGACCCGAACACTGAAGCTTTCTTT; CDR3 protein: CAISDTDPNTEAFF